This passage covers 2 T cell receptor beta chains from one sample sequenced in a study of cytomegalovirus exposure and HLA in healthy donors. PCR employed 60 Vbeta and 13 Jbeta primers. The table came from immunoSEQ multiplex PCR; TCRdb's copy has only in-frame clones and leaves some out. The table shows about 150,000 clones, with 70% to 80% occurring only once. Input material: PBMCs. The receptors shown here come from a man younger than 40 in good health and CMV-seronegative.

V is TRBV29-1 and J is TRBJ1-2; D unresolved. Per the germline V gene, CDR1 is SQVTM and CDR2 is ANQGSEA. This CDR3 has 11 residues. V shed 5 bases and J shed 8 bases, with 12 bases lying between them. Written as DNA, the CDR3 is TGCAGCGTTTTCGCGGGGAACGGCTACACCTTC. It yields the protein CSVFAGNGYTF. Variable domain in full (rest from reference TRBV29-1 and TRBJ1-2): SAVISQKPSRDICQRGTSLTIQCQVDSQVTMMFWYRQQPGQSLTLIATANQGSEATYESGFVIDKFPISRPNLTFSTLTVSNMSPEDSSIYLCSVFAGNGYTFGSGTRLTVV.

J is TRBJ1-2 and V is TRBV5-4; unclear D gene. Per the germline V gene, CDR1 is SGHNT and CDR2 is YYREEE (reference sequence). CDR3 size: 13 residues. V was trimmed by 4 bases and J by 4 bases, leaving 11 bases between them. This CDR3 is CASSGTGSYGYTF. The CDR3 nucleotides read TGTGCCAGCAGCGGCACGGGGAGCTATGGCTACACCTTC.